The rows below give T cell receptor beta chains drawn from one sample of a study of cytomegalovirus exposure and HLA in healthy donors. Repertoires were generated with immunoSEQ multiplex PCR, while TCRdb's copy carries only in-frame clones and drops some. The repertoire holds 100,000 to 120,000 clones, with 82% as singletons. Material for sequencing was PBMCs. Receptors originate from a young woman in good health and CMV-seronegative. CDR3s include the opening cysteine and the closing phenylalanine or tryptophan. The D gene is left open where the match is weak. Clone sizes are given selectively: once, few, many, or a class where the clone is expanded.

D gene: TRBD1; J gene: TRBJ2-7; clone size: .; V gene: TRBV6-5; CDR3 protein: CASSRDRDYEQYF; CDR3 DNA: TGTGCCAGCAGTCGGGACAGGGACTACGAGCAGTACTTC
D gene: .; J gene: TRBJ1-2; clone size: .; V gene: TRBV6-5; CDR3 protein: CASSYSTARNYGYTF; CDR3 DNA: TGTGCCAGCAGTTACTCGACAGCGAGAAACTATGGCTACACCTTC
D gene: .; J gene: TRBJ2-1; clone size: .; V gene: TRBV7-8; CDR3 protein: CASSLGLAQVRNEQFF; CDR3 DNA: TGTGCCAGCAGCTTAGGGCTAGCCCAAGTACGGAATGAGCAGTTCTTC
D gene: .; J gene: TRBJ2-5; clone size: once; V gene: TRBV27; CDR3 protein: CASSFREASLQETQYF; CDR3 DNA: TGTGCCAGCAGTTTCAGGGAGGCAAGCCTCCAAGAGACCCAGTACTTC
D gene: .; J gene: TRBJ1-1; clone size: few; V gene: TRBV5-1; CDR3 protein: CASSLASGLRDAEAFF; CDR3 DNA: TGCGCCAGCAGCTTGGCATCGGGACTCAGAGACGCTGAAGCTTTCTTT
D gene: TRBD2; J gene: TRBJ2-1; clone size: .; V gene: TRBV5-1; CDR3 protein: CASSQSTSDSYNEQFF; CDR3 DNA: TGCGCCAGCAGCCAATCTACTAGCGATTCCTACAATGAGCAGTTCTTC
D gene: TRBD1; J gene: TRBJ1-3; clone size: .; V gene: TRBV2; CDR3 protein: CASSRQTGAGNTIYF; CDR3 DNA: TGTGCCAGCAGTCGTCAGACAGGGGCTGGAAACACCATATATTTT
D gene: .; J gene: TRBJ2-3; clone size: .; V gene: TRBV11-2; CDR3 protein: CASSLNLPSDPTDTQYF; CDR3 DNA: TGTGCCAGCAGCTTAAACCTGCCTAGCGACCCCACAGATACGCAGTATTTT
D gene: .; J gene: TRBJ1-1; clone size: .; V gene: TRBV27; CDR3 protein: CASSVQGREAFF; CDR3 DNA: TGTGCCAGCAGTGTACAGGGTAGGGAAGCTTTCTTT
D gene: .; J gene: TRBJ2-3; clone size: few; V gene: TRBV7-9; CDR3 protein: CASSLAGATDTQYF; CDR3 DNA: TGTGCCAGCAGCTTAGCGGGGGCCACAGATACGCAGTATTTT
D gene: TRBD1; J gene: TRBJ1-1; clone size: .; V gene: TRBV10-3; CDR3 protein: CAISESGGQGLTEAFF; CDR3 DNA: TGTGCCATCAGTGAGTCCGGGGGACAGGGGCTGACTGAAGCTTTCTTT
D gene: TRBD2; J gene: TRBJ2-3; clone size: few; V gene: TRBV10-3; CDR3 protein: CATRLAGLTDTQYF; CDR3 DNA: TGTGCCACTAGACTAGCGGGCCTCACAGATACGCAGTATTTT
D gene: .; J gene: TRBJ1-2; clone size: .; V gene: TRBV9; CDR3 protein: CASSGTGSYGYTF; CDR3 DNA: TGTGCCAGCAGCGGTACAGGGAGCTATGGCTACACCTTC
D gene: .; J gene: TRBJ2-1; clone size: .; V gene: TRBV5-4; CDR3 protein: CASSLRSKGNEQFF; CDR3 DNA: TGTGCCAGCAGCTTGCGGTCCAAGGGGAATGAGCAGTTCTTC
D gene: .; J gene: TRBJ1-1; clone size: few; V gene: TRBV11-3; CDR3 protein: CASSSAPGEAFF; CDR3 DNA: TGTGCCAGCAGCTCTGCCCCAGGGGAAGCTTTCTTT
D gene: .; J gene: TRBJ1-1; clone size: once; V gene: TRBV6-5; CDR3 protein: CASSPSGDTEAFF; CDR3 DNA: TGTGCCAGCAGTCCCTCAGGGGACACTGAAGCTTTCTTT
D gene: TRBD2; J gene: TRBJ2-7; clone size: once; V gene: TRBV9; CDR3 protein: CASSPGTSGSQGEQYF; CDR3 DNA: TGTGCCAGCAGCCCCGGGACTAGCGGGAGTCAGGGGGAGCAGTACTTC
D gene: .; J gene: TRBJ1-3; clone size: .; V gene: TRBV15; CDR3 protein: CATSRDRGLSGNTIYF; CDR3 DNA: TGTGCCACCAGCAGAGACCGGGGACTTTCTGGAAACACCATATATTTT
D gene: TRBD2; J gene: TRBJ2-1; clone size: .; V gene: TRBV11-2; CDR3 protein: CASSPIAGGTGNEQFF; CDR3 DNA: TGTGCCAGCAGCCCGATCGCGGGGGGGACGGGCAATGAGCAGTTCTTC
D gene: TRBD2; J gene: TRBJ2-7; clone size: few; V gene: TRBV18; CDR3 protein: CASSPVTSGSGEQYF; CDR3 DNA: TGTGCCAGCTCTCCAGTGACTAGCGGGAGCGGTGAGCAGTACTTC
D gene: .; J gene: TRBJ1-5; clone size: .; V gene: TRBV10-3; CDR3 protein: CAISESYMTGGNQPQHF; CDR3 DNA: TGTGCCATCAGTGAGTCTTATATGACGGGGGGCAATCAGCCCCAGCATTTT
D gene: TRBD2; J gene: TRBJ2-7; clone size: once; V gene: TRBV28; CDR3 protein: CASKRDPLSYEQYF; CDR3 DNA: TGTGCTTCCAAGCGGGACCCCCTCTCCTACGAGCAGTACTTC
D gene: .; J gene: TRBJ1-1; clone size: few; V gene: TRBV29-1; CDR3 protein: CSVEMTGANTEAFF; CDR3 DNA: TGCAGCGTTGAAATGACTGGAGCGAACACTGAAGCTTTCTTT
D gene: .; J gene: TRBJ1-2; clone size: few; V gene: TRBV19; CDR3 protein: CASSIHTNYGYTF; CDR3 DNA: TGTGCCAGTAGTATCCACACTAACTATGGCTACACCTTC
D gene: .; J gene: TRBJ2-1; clone size: .; V gene: TRBV2; CDR3 protein: CAINNEQFF; CDR3 DNA: TGTGCCATAAACAATGAGCAGTTCTTC
D gene: .; J gene: TRBJ2-3; clone size: .; V gene: TRBV19; CDR3 protein: CASSLGTPTDTQYF; CDR3 DNA: TGTGCCAGTAGTCTCGGGACTCCTACAGATACGCAGTATTTT
D gene: .; J gene: TRBJ2-7; clone size: .; V gene: TRBV5-1; CDR3 protein: CASSLGQGSEQYF; CDR3 DNA: TGCGCCAGCAGCTTGGGGCAGGGGAGCGAGCAGTACTTC
D gene: .; J gene: TRBJ2-1; clone size: once; V gene: TRBV6-6; CDR3 protein: CASSPASSSYNEQFF; CDR3 DNA: TGTGCCAGCAGCCCCGCCTCGAGCTCCTACAATGAGCAGTTCTTC
D gene: TRBD1; J gene: TRBJ1-2; clone size: few; V gene: TRBV4-2; CDR3 protein: CASSQGQDYGYTF; CDR3 DNA: TGTGCCAGCAGCCAGGGACAGGACTATGGCTACACCTTC
D gene: TRBD1; J gene: TRBJ1-4; clone size: .; V gene: TRBV28; CDR3 protein: CASSSGTGAEKLFF; CDR3 DNA: TGTGCCAGCAGCTCCGGGACAGGGGCTGAAAAACTGTTTTTT
D gene: .; J gene: TRBJ2-7; clone size: few; V gene: TRBV6-1; CDR3 protein: CASSVVDSAYEQYF; CDR3 DNA: TGTGCCAGCAGTGTCGTGGACAGTGCCTACGAGCAGTACTTC
D gene: .; J gene: TRBJ1-2; clone size: once; V gene: TRBV18; CDR3 protein: CASSPNRDANYGYTF; CDR3 DNA: TGTGCCAGCTCACCCAACAGGGATGCTAACTATGGCTACACCTTC
D gene: TRBD2; J gene: TRBJ2-1; clone size: few; V gene: TRBV2; CDR3 protein: CASRASGRVDEQFF; CDR3 DNA: TGTGCCAGCAGGGCTAGCGGGAGGGTGGATGAGCAGTTCTTC
D gene: TRBD2; J gene: TRBJ2-1; clone size: .; V gene: TRBV27; CDR3 protein: CASSAALAGGPSNEQFF; CDR3 DNA: TGTGCCAGCAGTGCCGCCCTAGCGGGAGGGCCCTCCAATGAGCAGTTCTTC
D gene: TRBD2; J gene: TRBJ2-5; clone size: .; V gene: TRBV11-3; CDR3 protein: CASSGLAGGGETQYF; CDR3 DNA: TGTGCCAGCAGCGGACTAGCGGGGGGAGGGGAGACCCAGTACTTC
D gene: TRBD2; J gene: TRBJ2-3; clone size: .; V gene: TRBV4-3; CDR3 protein: CASSLTSAVTDTQYF; CDR3 DNA: TGCGCCAGCAGTCTTACTAGCGCGGTTACAGATACGCAGTATTTT
D gene: .; J gene: TRBJ2-1; clone size: .; V gene: TRBV4-2; CDR3 protein: CASSQVAYNEQFF; CDR3 DNA: TGTGCCAGCAGCCAGGTAGCGTACAATGAGCAGTTCTTC
D gene: TRBD1; J gene: TRBJ2-5; clone size: .; V gene: TRBV6-1; CDR3 protein: CASRKQGQETQYF; CDR3 DNA: TGTGCCAGCCGTAAACAGGGGCAAGAGACCCAGTACTTC
D gene: .; J gene: TRBJ2-3; clone size: once; V gene: TRBV27; CDR3 protein: CASSIALASTDTQYF; CDR3 DNA: TGTGCCAGCAGTATAGCCCTAGCTAGCACAGATACGCAGTATTTT
D gene: TRBD2; J gene: TRBJ2-7; clone size: .; V gene: TRBV2; CDR3 protein: CASSELAGVNEQYF; CDR3 DNA: TGTGCCAGCAGTGAACTAGCGGGAGTGAACGAGCAGTACTTC
D gene: .; J gene: TRBJ1-1; clone size: .; V gene: TRBV18; CDR3 protein: CASSLGTSPNTEAFF; CDR3 DNA: TGTGCCAGCTCACTTGGGACAAGTCCGAACACTGAAGCTTTCTTT
D gene: TRBD1; J gene: TRBJ2-5; clone size: .; V gene: TRBV19; CDR3 protein: CASSLVLGQKIQETQYF; CDR3 DNA: TGTGCCAGTAGTTTGGTTTTGGGACAGAAAATTCAAGAGACCCAGTACTTC
D gene: .; J gene: TRBJ1-1; clone size: .; V gene: TRBV28; CDR3 protein: CASSPGGAGNTEAFF; CDR3 DNA: TGTGCCAGCAGTCCCGGGGGGGCAGGGAACACTGAAGCTTTCTTT
D gene: TRBD1; J gene: TRBJ2-3; clone size: once; V gene: TRBV14; CDR3 protein: CASSQEQGGTDTQYF; CDR3 DNA: TGTGCCAGCAGCCAAGAACAGGGGGGCACAGATACGCAGTATTTT
D gene: TRBD2; J gene: TRBJ2-7; clone size: once; V gene: TRBV9; CDR3 protein: CASSPTSGRSSYEQYF; CDR3 DNA: TGTGCCAGCAGCCCCACTAGCGGGAGAAGCTCCTACGAGCAGTACTTC
D gene: .; J gene: TRBJ2-1; clone size: .; V gene: TRBV18; CDR3 protein: CASSPDLVRYNEQFF; CDR3 DNA: TGTGCCAGCTCACCGGATCTAGTAAGGTACAATGAGCAGTTCTTC
D gene: .; J gene: TRBJ2-6; clone size: .; V gene: TRBV28; CDR3 protein: CASRLPGAGANVLTF; CDR3 DNA: TGTGCCAGCAGACTTCCGGGAGCTGGGGCCAACGTCCTGACTTTC
D gene: .; J gene: TRBJ1-2; clone size: .; V gene: TRBV14; CDR3 protein: CASSSHPGANYGYTF; CDR3 DNA: TGTGCCAGCAGCAGTCACCCGGGAGCAAACTATGGCTACACCTTC
D gene: .; J gene: TRBJ2-7; clone size: .; V gene: TRBV28; CDR3 protein: CASSFPTSGGGYEQYF; CDR3 DNA: TGTGCCAGCAGTTTCCCCACGTCAGGTGGTGGCTACGAGCAGTACTTC
D gene: .; J gene: TRBJ2-2; clone size: .; V gene: TRBV7-6; CDR3 protein: CASSLAWGAGELFF; CDR3 DNA: TGTGCCAGCAGCTTAGCGTGGGGCGCCGGGGAGCTGTTTTTT
D gene: TRBD1; J gene: TRBJ1-6; clone size: .; V gene: TRBV6-5; CDR3 protein: CASSTNRGNSPLHF; CDR3 DNA: TGTGCCAGCAGTACGAACAGGGGAAATTCACCCCTCCACTTT
D gene: TRBD2; J gene: TRBJ2-3; clone size: .; V gene: TRBV6-4; CDR3 protein: CASSDIETSGPDTQYF; CDR3 DNA: TGTGCCAGCAGTGACATAGAGACTAGCGGTCCTGATACGCAGTATTTT
D gene: .; J gene: TRBJ1-1; clone size: .; V gene: TRBV11-2; CDR3 protein: CASSLDRGGLNRMNTEAFF; CDR3 DNA: TGTGCCAGCAGCTTAGATCGGGGGGGTCTCAATAGGATGAACACTGAAGCTTTCTTT
D gene: .; J gene: TRBJ1-1; clone size: .; V gene: TRBV19; CDR3 protein: CASSPRAGESTEAFF; CDR3 DNA: TGTGCCAGTAGTCCTCGCGCAGGGGAAAGTACTGAAGCTTTCTTT
D gene: TRBD2; J gene: TRBJ2-3; clone size: .; V gene: TRBV28; CDR3 protein: CASSFGARSGRAGRVRDTQYF; CDR3 DNA: TGTGCCAGCAGTTTCGGCGCCAGGAGCGGGAGGGCCGGAAGAGTACGAGATACGCAGTATTTT
D gene: TRBD1; J gene: TRBJ1-2; clone size: .; V gene: TRBV18; CDR3 protein: CASSDRVSNYGYTF; CDR3 DNA: TGTGCCAGCTCGGACAGGGTCTCTAACTATGGCTACACCTTC
D gene: .; J gene: TRBJ1-2; clone size: once; V gene: TRBV6-4; CDR3 protein: CASREGSHLPIYGYTF; CDR3 DNA: TGTGCCAGCCGCGAAGGGAGTCACCTCCCTATCTATGGCTACACCTTC
D gene: .; J gene: TRBJ2-5; clone size: once; V gene: TRBV20-1; CDR3 protein: CSARLQETQYF; CDR3 DNA: TGCAGTGCTAGACTACAAGAGACCCAGTACTTC